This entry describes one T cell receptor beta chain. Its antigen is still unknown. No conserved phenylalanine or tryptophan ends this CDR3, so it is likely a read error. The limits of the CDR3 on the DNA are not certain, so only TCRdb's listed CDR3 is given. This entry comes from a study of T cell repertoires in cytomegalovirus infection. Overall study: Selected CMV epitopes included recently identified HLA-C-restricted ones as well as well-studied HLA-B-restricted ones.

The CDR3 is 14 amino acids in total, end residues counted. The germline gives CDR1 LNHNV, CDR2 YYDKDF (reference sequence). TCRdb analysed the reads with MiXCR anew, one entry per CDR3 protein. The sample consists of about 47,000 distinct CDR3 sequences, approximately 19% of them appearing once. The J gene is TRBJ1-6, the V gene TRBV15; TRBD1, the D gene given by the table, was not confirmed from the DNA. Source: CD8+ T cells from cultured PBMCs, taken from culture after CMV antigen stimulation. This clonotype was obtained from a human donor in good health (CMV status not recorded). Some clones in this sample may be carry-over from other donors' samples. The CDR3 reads CATSRDQGKGSPLL.